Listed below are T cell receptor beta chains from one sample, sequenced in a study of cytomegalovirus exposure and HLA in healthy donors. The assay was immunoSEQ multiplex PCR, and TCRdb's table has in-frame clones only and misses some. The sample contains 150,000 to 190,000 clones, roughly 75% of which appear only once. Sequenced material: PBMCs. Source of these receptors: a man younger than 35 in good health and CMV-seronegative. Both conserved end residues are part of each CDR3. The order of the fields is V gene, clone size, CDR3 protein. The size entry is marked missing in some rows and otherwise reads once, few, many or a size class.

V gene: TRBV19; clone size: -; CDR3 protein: CASSTTVAGGPYEQYF
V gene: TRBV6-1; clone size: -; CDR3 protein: CASSEASSGSYEQYF
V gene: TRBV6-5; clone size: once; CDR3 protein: CASSSQGAVYNEQFF
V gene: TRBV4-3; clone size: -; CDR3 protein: CASSQAGASYNEQFF
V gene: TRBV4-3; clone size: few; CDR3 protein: CASSQAAWGEGNTIYF
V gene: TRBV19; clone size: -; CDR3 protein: CASSIGGTGLQETQYF
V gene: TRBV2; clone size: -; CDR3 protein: CASRAGQGELFF
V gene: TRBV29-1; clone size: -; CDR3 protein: CSFSGTLGGTQYF
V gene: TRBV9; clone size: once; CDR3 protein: CASSLAGGNQETQYF
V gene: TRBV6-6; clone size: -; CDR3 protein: CASISQGVSNQPQHF
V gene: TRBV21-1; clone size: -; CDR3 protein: CASRRLAGGSYNEQFF
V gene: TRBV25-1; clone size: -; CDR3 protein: CASSEYRRVSPLHF
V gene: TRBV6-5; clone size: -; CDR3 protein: CASSYGAPNTEAFF
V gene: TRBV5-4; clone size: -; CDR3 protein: CASSQEQGTGANVLTF
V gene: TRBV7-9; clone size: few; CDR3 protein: CSSSAETSGQFF
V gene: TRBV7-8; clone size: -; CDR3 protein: CASSLSTSGRPYEQYF
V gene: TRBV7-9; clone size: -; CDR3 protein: CASSPGVRGGPDTQYF
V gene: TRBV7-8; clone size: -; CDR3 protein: CASSLGTRENIQYF
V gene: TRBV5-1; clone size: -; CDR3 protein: CASSLQGFSNEQFF
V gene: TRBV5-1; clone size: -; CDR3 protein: CASSWAPQGFSGNTIYF
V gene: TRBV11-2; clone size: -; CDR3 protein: CASSPGTGGYGYTF
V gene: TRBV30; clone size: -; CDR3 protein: CAWNRDSHAGEQYF
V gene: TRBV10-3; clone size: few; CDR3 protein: CAIRLAGGNEQFF
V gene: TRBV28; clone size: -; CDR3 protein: CASSFAFKGNYGYTF
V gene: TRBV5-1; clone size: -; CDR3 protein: CASHSAGATGETQYF
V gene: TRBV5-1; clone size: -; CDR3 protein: CASSLQGITYEQYF